These 5 T cell receptor beta chains were all obtained from the same sample, sequenced in a study of beta chain features in type 1 diabetes (dated by TCRdb to 2016 to 2018). The library was produced with the immunoSEQ multiplex PCR assay. The entire isolated RNA was reverse transcribed using the High Capacity cDNA Reverse Transcription Kit, and thus expressed TCRB transcripts were sequenced. TCRdb limited this immuneACCESS table to in-frame rearrangements with V and J called. A share of clones is missing; checked studies link under half to unresolved V genes, and the rest is unexplained. The sample yields some 200,000 clones; 11% were counted once. The ten largest clones capture over 1% of the sample. Sequenced sample: central memory CD4+ T cells from blood. The receptors shown here come from a man between 18 and 29 years old in good health.

The genes are TRBV7-2 and TRBJ2-5; TRBD2 matches 14 bases. Germline V lookup: CDR1 SGHTA, CDR2 FQGNSA. V lost 3 bases, J lost 2 bases, and 5 bases stayed unmatched. CDR3 size: 17 residues. Here the CDR3 DNA reads TGTGCCAGCAGCTTGGGACTAGCGGGAGTACGACAAGAGACCCAGTACTTC. It specifies CASSLGLAGVRQETQYF.

As regards this clone: This may be a read error, as it is one base from a much larger clone. Other DNA sequences of this sample code for an identical CDR3. The chain has TRBV28 and TRBJ2-5; D unclear. From germline, CDR1 is MDHEN and CDR2 SYDVKM. V lost 6 bases and J 2 bases, leaving 4 bases between the germline ends. The CDR3 runs 11 residues. Written as DNA, the CDR3 is TGTGCCAGCAGCATTCAAGAGACCCAGTACTTC. Translated: CASSIQETQYF.

In its sample, this clone was seen many times. The chain is built from TRBV13 and TRBJ1-1; D might be TRBD1 (6 bases). From germline, CDR1 is PRHDT and CDR2 FYEKMQ (reference sequence). The CDR3 runs to 15 residues. Trimming took 0 bases from V and 0 from J, leaving 8 bases between them. The CDR3 region is CASSLGDRLNTEAFF. CDR3 nucleotides: TGTGCCAGCAGCTTAGGAGACAGGCTGAACACTGAAGCTTTCTTT.

J is TRBJ2-1 and V is TRBV29-1; D remains ambiguous. V was trimmed by 3 bases and J by 4 bases, leaving 10 bases between them. This CDR3 has 13 residues. Germline lookup yields CDR1 SQVTM and CDR2 ANQGSEA. The CDR3 DNA sequence: TGCAGCGTTGAGAGCCTTCGGTACAATGAGCAGTTCTTC. This translates into CSVESLRYNEQFF.

The sample holds one count of this clone. It is likely a read error: a sequence one base away is far more abundant. As DNA, the CDR3 is TGTGCCACCAAACGATCCAGGACAGGGCCCACAGATACGCAGTATTTT. It specifies CATKRSRTGPTDTQYF. The chain is built from TRBV2 and TRBJ2-3; 8 nucleotides match TRBD1. This CDR3 is built from 16 residues. V lost 10 bases to trimming and J lost 2 bases; unmatched junction nucleotides: 14. From germline, CDR1 is SNHLY and CDR2 FYNNEI.